A selection of T cell receptor beta chains follows, all from one sample in a study of blood T cell repertoires in COVID-19. Measured with immunoSEQ multiplex PCR; TCRdb has only the in-frame clones, and not every one. In the table there are roughly 170,000 clones, 88% of which are singletons. Sequencing used peripheral blood. Receptors were obtained from a man aged 60-69 years with acute or convalescent COVID-19. CDR3s include the opening cysteine and the closing phenylalanine or tryptophan. Each record gives: clone size, D gene, V gene, J gene, CDR3 protein, CDR3 DNA. D genes are given only for firm matches. Size is omitted from some rows. Given values are once, few, many or a class for expanded clones.

clone size: .; D gene: .; V gene: TRBV27; J gene: TRBJ1-2; CDR3 protein: CASSLKMEGPQYGYTF; CDR3 DNA: TGTGCCAGCAGTCTCAAAATGGAGGGGCCTCAATATGGCTACACCTTC
clone size: .; D gene: TRBD2; V gene: TRBV5-4; J gene: TRBJ2-1; CDR3 protein: CASSSPSGGNNEQFF; CDR3 DNA: TGTGCCAGCAGCTCCCCTAGCGGGGGGAACAATGAGCAGTTCTTC
clone size: few; D gene: TRBD1; V gene: TRBV6-6; J gene: TRBJ2-5; CDR3 protein: CASSPPHRGLLQETQYF; CDR3 DNA: TGTGCCAGCAGTCCGCCTCACAGGGGTCTGCTCCAAGAGACCCAGTACTTC
clone size: once; D gene: TRBD1; V gene: TRBV11-2; J gene: TRBJ1-4; CDR3 protein: CASSSRTGLREKLFF; CDR3 DNA: TGTGCCAGCAGCTCCCGGACAGGTTTACGTGAAAAACTGTTTTTT
clone size: .; D gene: .; V gene: TRBV18; J gene: TRBJ1-1; CDR3 protein: CASSTTGNTEAFF; CDR3 DNA: TGTGCCAGCTCAACGACAGGGAACACTGAAGCTTTCTTT
clone size: .; D gene: .; V gene: TRBV6-1; J gene: TRBJ1-5; CDR3 protein: CASSEDSPENNQLQHF; CDR3 DNA: TGTGCCAGCAGTGAGGACAGCCCTGAGAACAATCAGCTCCAGCATTTT
clone size: .; D gene: TRBD2; V gene: TRBV5-1; J gene: TRBJ2-7; CDR3 protein: CASSFGASGSGEQYF; CDR3 DNA: TGCGCCAGCAGCTTCGGGGCTAGCGGGAGTGGCGAGCAGTACTTC
clone size: .; D gene: .; V gene: TRBV6-2/TRBV6-3; J gene: TRBJ2-1; CDR3 protein: CASIPGGTRYNEQFF; CDR3 DNA: TGTGCCAGCATCCCTGGGGGGACCCGGTACAATGAGCAGTTCTTC
clone size: .; D gene: TRBD2; V gene: TRBV24-1; J gene: TRBJ2-5; CDR3 protein: CATSDSLAGGQETQYF; CDR3 DNA: TGTGCCACCAGTGATTCACTAGCGGGGGGCCAAGAGACCCAGTACTTC
clone size: .; D gene: .; V gene: TRBV6-6; J gene: TRBJ2-2; CDR3 protein: CASSYWTDTGELFF; CDR3 DNA: TGTGCCAGCAGTTATTGGACAGACACCGGGGAGCTGTTTTTT
clone size: .; D gene: TRBD2; V gene: TRBV5-1; J gene: TRBJ2-5; CDR3 protein: CASSFSGGARETQYF; CDR3 DNA: TGCGCCAGCAGCTTCAGCGGGGGGGCCAGGGAGACCCAGTACTTC
clone size: once; D gene: .; V gene: TRBV19; J gene: TRBJ1-2; CDR3 protein: CASSSGTNPYYGYTF; CDR3 DNA: TGTGCCAGTAGCTCCGGGACTAACCCCTACTATGGCTACACCTTC
clone size: .; D gene: .; V gene: TRBV30; J gene: TRBJ1-2; CDR3 protein: CAWSKPPANYGYTF; CDR3 DNA: TGTGCCTGGAGTAAACCGCCGGCTAACTATGGCTACACCTTC
clone size: .; D gene: TRBD1; V gene: TRBV5-4; J gene: TRBJ2-3; CDR3 protein: CASSSRQGPTDTQYF; CDR3 DNA: TGTGCCAGCAGCTCACGACAGGGGCCCACAGATACGCAGTATTTT
clone size: .; D gene: .; V gene: TRBV5-4; J gene: TRBJ1-6; CDR3 protein: CASSLGADSPLHF; CDR3 DNA: TGTGCCAGCAGCTTGGGTGCAGATTCACCCCTCCACTTT
clone size: .; D gene: .; V gene: TRBV6-5; J gene: TRBJ1-1; CDR3 protein: CASRAAGGVPEAFF; CDR3 DNA: TGTGCCAGCAGGGCAGCGGGGGGGGTCCCTGAAGCTTTCTTT
clone size: .; D gene: .; V gene: TRBV9; J gene: TRBJ1-2; CDR3 protein: CASSAGSTGANYGYTF; CDR3 DNA: TGTGCCAGCAGCGCTGGATCGACAGGTGCTAACTATGGCTACACCTTC
clone size: .; D gene: TRBD1; V gene: TRBV24-1; J gene: TRBJ2-5; CDR3 protein: CATESAGGQETQYF; CDR3 DNA: TGTGCCACCGAGAGTGCAGGGGGTCAAGAGACCCAGTACTTC
clone size: .; D gene: TRBD2; V gene: TRBV30; J gene: TRBJ2-2; CDR3 protein: CAWSLGLAGVTGELFF; CDR3 DNA: TGTGCCTGGAGCCTAGGACTAGCGGGGGTCACCGGGGAGCTGTTTTTT
clone size: .; D gene: .; V gene: TRBV5-1; J gene: TRBJ2-1; CDR3 protein: CASSLAGSSYNEQFF; CDR3 DNA: TGCGCCAGCAGCTTGGCAGGAAGCTCCTACAATGAGCAGTTCTTC
clone size: .; D gene: TRBD1; V gene: TRBV11-2; J gene: TRBJ1-1; CDR3 protein: CASTKDRINTEAFF; CDR3 DNA: TGTGCCAGCACCAAGGACAGGATTAACACTGAAGCTTTCTTT
clone size: .; D gene: TRBD1; V gene: TRBV5-1; J gene: TRBJ2-5; CDR3 protein: CASSSAGQGLRETQYF; CDR3 DNA: TGCGCCAGCAGCTCTGCGGGACAGGGGCTCCGAGAGACCCAGTACTTC
clone size: .; D gene: .; V gene: TRBV3-1/TRBV3-2; J gene: TRBJ2-1; CDR3 protein: CASSPLWTAYNEQFF; CDR3 DNA: TGTGCCAGCTCCCCTTTGTGGACAGCCTACAATGAGCAGTTCTTC
clone size: .; D gene: TRBD2; V gene: TRBV4-2; J gene: TRBJ2-1; CDR3 protein: CASSSLAGGANEQFF; CDR3 DNA: TGTGCCAGCAGCTCCCTAGCGGGGGGGGCCAATGAGCAGTTCTTC
clone size: .; D gene: TRBD1; V gene: TRBV5-1; J gene: TRBJ2-2; CDR3 protein: CASSLAGTGANTGELFF; CDR3 DNA: TGCGCCAGCAGCTTGGCCGGGACAGGTGCGAACACCGGGGAGCTGTTTTTT
clone size: .; D gene: .; V gene: TRBV25-1; J gene: TRBJ1-1; CDR3 protein: CASSEQTGGGEAFF; CDR3 DNA: TGTGCCAGCAGTGAACAGACGGGCGGGGGTGAAGCTTTCTTT
clone size: once; D gene: .; V gene: TRBV5-5; J gene: TRBJ1-1; CDR3 protein: CASRKGQGANMNTEAFF; CDR3 DNA: TGTGCCAGCAGGAAAGGACAAGGGGCGAACATGAACACTGAAGCTTTCTTT
clone size: few; D gene: TRBD1; V gene: TRBV5-1; J gene: TRBJ1-1; CDR3 protein: CASSLPGQGLDTEAFF; CDR3 DNA: TGCGCCAGCAGCTTGCCGGGACAGGGGTTAGACACTGAAGCTTTCTTT
clone size: .; D gene: .; V gene: TRBV2; J gene: TRBJ1-6; CDR3 protein: CASNTGPRDSPLHF; CDR3 DNA: TGTGCCAGCAATACCGGGCCGCGGGATTCACCCCTCCACTTT
clone size: .; D gene: .; V gene: TRBV6-2/TRBV6-3; J gene: TRBJ2-1; CDR3 protein: CASSPLGPGDDEQFF; CDR3 DNA: TGTGCCAGCAGTCCCCTAGGCCCAGGGGATGATGAGCAGTTCTTC
clone size: .; D gene: TRBD2; V gene: TRBV7-9; J gene: TRBJ2-5; CDR3 protein: CASASGVTQETQYF; CDR3 DNA: TGTGCCAGCGCTAGCGGAGTCACCCAAGAGACCCAGTACTTC
clone size: .; D gene: .; V gene: TRBV6-5; J gene: TRBJ1-1; CDR3 protein: CASSYQGFKNTEAFF; CDR3 DNA: TGTGCCAGCAGTTACCAGGGATTTAAGAACACTGAAGCTTTCTTT